One sample yielded the 13 T cell receptor beta chains listed below, sequenced in a study of neurological immune-mediated disorders. TCRdb re-called the 5' RACE reads through MiXCR, storing one row per CDR3 protein. The sample consists of some 41,000 distinct CDR3 sequences, 2.5% of them appearing once. Sequencing used PBMCs. The receptors stem from a man aged 30-40 years with multiple sclerosis.

A note on this clonotype: This may be a read error: a much more frequent sequence differs by one nucleotide. This likely comes from a read error, as the CDR3 has no conserved phenylalanine or tryptophan at its end. The chain joins TRBV12-3 or TRBV12-4 to TRBJ2-2, with D unclear. V was pared by 7 bases and J by 5 bases, with 5 bases between. CDR3 length equals 11 residues. The DNA for the CDR3 is TGTGCCAGCACATTAACCGGGGAGCTGTTTGTT. Its protein is CASTLTGELFV.

This clonotype was recorded at least ten times. The chain couples TRBV18 to TRBJ1-1, with TRBD1 matching over 7 bases. CDR1 and CDR2 (germline): KGHSH, LQKENI. The CDR3 consists of 17 residues. Unmatched junction bases numbered 15, after V lost 1 base and J lost 7 bases. The CDR3 DNA reads TGTGCCAGCTCACCACGCGCCCCCAGACAGGGTGCCTATGAAGCTTTCTTT. Its translation: CASSPRAPRQGAYEAFF.

This clonotype was counted many times. V usage is TRBV5-1 and J usage is TRBJ2-1; tentatively, D is TRBD2 (5 bases). Trimming pared 4 bases from V and 8 bases from J, leaving 7 bases between. The CDR3 is made up of 11 amino acids. Germline V gene sequence: CDR1 SGHRS, CDR2 YFSETQ. This CDR3 is CASSPGYEQFF. The CDR3 DNA is TGCGCCAGCAGCCCGGGGTATGAGCAGTTCTTC.

This clonotype was seen repeatedly, ten times or more. V usage is TRBV10-3 and J usage is TRBJ2-7, with unresolved D. The CDR3 runs to 11 residues. The V gene's germline CDR1 is ENHRY and CDR2 SYGVKD. Trimming shortened V by 3 bases and J by 7 bases, and 7 bases separated the two germline ends. CDR3 sequence: CAISDGGEQYF. CDR3 in DNA: TGTGCCATCAGTGACGGTGGGGAGCAGTACTTC.

This clonotype has ten or more counts. The V gene is TRBV2, the J gene TRBJ2-5, with 14 bases aligning to TRBD2. Losses at the gene ends were 5 bases for V and 6 bases for J; bases not matched to a gene: 8. This CDR3 has 16 residues. CDR1 and CDR2 from the germline V gene are SNHLY and FYNNEI. CDR3 sequence reads: CASSPRTSGGLKTQYF. CDR3 bases: TGTGCCAGCAGTCCGAGGACTAGCGGGGGGTTAAAGACCCAGTACTTC.

This clonotype has at least ten counts. The V gene is TRBV6-5, the J gene TRBJ2-2; a weak D match, TRBD1 (6 bases). This CDR3 is built from 14 residues. Germline V gene lookup returns CDR1 MNHEY and CDR2 SVGAGI. V gave up 3 bases and J gave up 5 bases, with 10 bases separating them. Here the CDR3 DNA reads TGTGCCAGCAGTTATCAAGGGGGTACCGGGGAGCTGTTTTTT. Amino acids: CASSYQGGTGELFF.

This clonotype was observed a few times. V is TRBV7-2 and J is TRBJ2-1; 8 nucleotides match TRBD2. The germline V gene has CDR1 SGHTA and CDR2 FQGNSA. This CDR3 is built from 15 residues. V shed 3 bases and J 1 base; nucleotides not matched to a gene: 2. The chain's CDR3 is CASSLGGRSYNEQFF. CDR3 coding DNA: TGTGCCAGCAGCTTGGGCGGGAGGTCCTACAATGAGCAGTTCTTC.

The sample holds many counts of this clonotype. The chain combines TRBV20-1 with TRBJ2-1; unclear D gene. Germline lookup yields CDR1 DFQATT and CDR2 SNEGSKA (reference sequence). Deletions cut 2 bases from V and 0 bases from J, with 8 bases between. This CDR3 has 14 amino acids. CDR3: CSARSWRSYNEQFF. CDR3 nucleotide sequence: TGCAGTGCTAGATCCTGGCGCTCCTACAATGAGCAGTTCTTC.

Ten or more counts support this clonotype. This CDR3 fails to terminate in the conserved phenylalanine or tryptophan, so it likely reflects a read error. It is unclear where the CDR3 begins or ends on the DNA, so no DNA is shown, and the CDR3 is as TCRdb lists it. The chain carries TRBV21-1 and TRBJ2-1; the table's TRBD2 call for D was not verified on the DNA. TRBV21-1 is flagged as a pseudogene. The CDR3 extends over 14 residues, inclusive of both ends. The CDR3: CASSVPKPGLAEQE.

In this sample, this clonotype turned up many times. The V gene is TRBV7-2, the J gene TRBJ2-5; maybe TRBD2 (5 bases). The germline gives CDR1 SGHTA, CDR2 FQGNSA. The CDR3 loop spans 13 amino acids. V was pared by 6 bases and J by 0 bases, with 8 bases between. The CDR3 spells CASSSGYQETQYF. The CDR3 region has the DNA TGTGCCAGCAGTTCGGGGTACCAAGAGACCCAGTACTTC.

This clonotype occurred a few times. A read error is possible here, since a much larger clone lies one base away. The V and J genes are TRBV11-2 and TRBJ2-2; D uncertain. V lost 0 bases, J lost 7 bases, and 15 bases lay in between. CDR3 size: 16 residues. CDR1 and CDR2 from the germline V gene are SGHAT and FQNNGV. In nucleotides, the CDR3 is TGTGCCAGCAGCTTAGAGGTCAGGAGATATCACGGGGAGCTGTTTTTT. Translating gives CASSLEVRRYHGELFF. The complete variable domain, with remaining parts taken from reference TRBV11-2 and TRBJ2-2, reads EAGVAQSPRYKIIEKRQSVAFWCNPISGHATLYWYQQILGQGPKLLIQFQNNGVVDDSQLPKDRFSAERLKGVDSTLKIQPAKLEDSAVYLCASSLEVRRYHGELFFGEGSRLTVL.

This clonotype was detected many times. The rearrangement uses TRBV4-1 and TRBJ2-7; possible D gene TRBD2, 5 bases. Germline V gene sequence: CDR1 MGHRA, CDR2 YSYEKL. V lost 4 bases and J 4 bases, leaving 11 bases between the germline ends. CDR3 length: 13 amino acids. In nucleotides, the CDR3 is TGCGCCAGCAGCCTAGGACTGGTTTACGAGCAGTACTTC. Protein sequence: CASSLGLVYEQYF.

This clonotype was seen many times. The chain is built from TRBV20-1 and TRBJ2-7; 8 nucleotides line up with TRBD2. Trimming at V came to 3 bases and at J to 2 bases, leaving 12 bases not matched to a gene. CDR1 is DFQATT, CDR2 SNEGSKA, per germline (reference sequence). CDR3 size: 16 residues. The CDR3 coding sequence is TGCAGTGCTAGTGCCCTAGCGGGCCTCCGTGCCTACGAGCAGTACTTC. As protein: CSASALAGLRAYEQYF.